Below, 18 T cell receptor beta chains from the same sample are listed, as sequenced in a study of blood T cell repertoires in COVID-19. Data came from immunoSEQ multiplex PCR; TCRdb stores just in-frame clones and leaves some out. The sample holds 200,000 to 250,000 clones; around 82% are singletons and the top ten take 3.6%. Sequencing was carried out using peripheral blood. The origin of the receptors is a woman older than 75 with acute or convalescent COVID-19.

Note on this clone: Within the sample, other DNA sequences also encode this same CDR3. This rearrangement joins TRBV12-3 or TRBV12-4 to TRBJ1-2; 7 bases match TRBD1. This CDR3 is built from 13 residues. The junction had 5 bases not matched to a gene; V was cut back by 5 bases and J by 5 bases. DNA for the CDR3: TGTGCCAGCAGTCCAGGGACAGATTATGGCTACACCTTC. This encodes CASSPGTDYGYTF.

The V call is TRBV4-2, the J call TRBJ2-2, with 7 bases that match TRBD2. The V and J ends lost 3 bases and 4 bases, in that order; junction bases with no gene match: 11. The V gene's germline CDR1 is LGHNA and CDR2 YNFKEQ. This CDR3 contains 17 residues. The CDR3 is CASSHDSGRMGTGELFF. DNA for the CDR3: TGTGCCAGCAGCCACGACTCCGGGAGGATGGGCACCGGGGAGCTGTTTTTT.

V and J are TRBV28 and TRBJ1-6; D is possibly TRBD1 (5 bases). Germline V gene lookup returns CDR1 MDHEN and CDR2 SYDVKM. V was cut by 2 bases and J by 9 bases, with 11 bases left in between. CDR3 length: 14 residues. The CDR3 nucleotides read TGTGCCAGCAGTTTACAGGGAATCGGTTCACCCCTCCACTTT. It encodes CASSLQGIGSPLHF.

The chain is built from TRBV10-1 and TRBJ1-5; D unresolved. Looked up from germline, CDR1 is WNHNN and CDR2 is SYGVQD (reference sequence). This CDR3 has 14 amino acids. V was clipped by 4 bases and J by 0 bases, with 7 bases between them. CDR3: CASSVKYSNQPQHF. CDR3 DNA: TGCGCCAGCAGTGTAAAATATAGCAATCAGCCCCAGCATTTT.

V gene TRBV3-1 (or the pseudogene TRBV3-2) combines with J gene TRBJ1-1; no clear D. The CDR3 is 15 residues long. Germline V gene data show CDR1 as LGHDT and CDR2 as YNNKEL (reference sequence). V was trimmed by 2 bases and J by 0 bases, leaving 10 bases between them. The CDR3 sequence: CASSQQRLLNTEAFF. DNA for the CDR3: TGTGCCAGCAGCCAACAGCGATTACTGAACACTGAAGCTTTCTTT.

The gene calls are TRBV9 and TRBJ2-3, with a weak D call TRBD1 (6 bases). Trimming left V 0 bases short and J 7 bases short, with 12 bases between. Germline values: CDR1 SGDLS, CDR2 YYNGEE. The CDR3 loop spans 14 amino acids. CDR3 DNA: TGTGCCAGCAGCGTAGCTGGGGGCGCGTATACGCAGTATTTT. Amino acids: CASSVAGGAYTQYF.

The chain links TRBV19 to TRBJ1-2; 7 nucleotides line up with TRBD1. Per germline, CDR1 LNHDA and CDR2 SQIVND (reference sequence). This CDR3 spans 13 amino acids. V shed 5 bases, J shed 6 bases, and the junction held 6 bases outside the gene matches. In nucleotides, the CDR3 is TGTGCCAGTAGTTTCTGGACAGGAAATGGCTACACCTTC. It is translated as CASSFWTGNGYTF.

V usage is TRBV11-3 and J usage is TRBJ2-5, with TRBD2 matching 7 bases. CDR1 is SGHNT and CDR2 is YENEEA in the germline V gene. This CDR3 spans 13 amino acids. V gave up 6 bases and J gave up 5 bases; unmatched junction bases: 6. DNA for the CDR3: TGTGCCAGCAGTTGGGCGGGAGTGGAGACCCAGTACTTC. This codes for CASSWAGVETQYF.

The V gene is TRBV4-2, the J gene TRBJ1-1; tentatively, D is TRBD1 (5 bases). V was pared by 1 base and J by 1 base, with 13 bases between. Germline V gene sequence: CDR1 LGHNA, CDR2 YNFKEQ. The CDR3 contains 16 residues. CDR3 in amino acids: CASSQAQGSPNTEAFF. CDR3 nucleotides: TGTGCCAGCAGCCAAGCCCAGGGAAGCCCGAACACTGAAGCTTTCTTT.

Details on this clone: Other nucleotide sequences in the sample specify the same CDR3. This CDR3 reads CASSLGAGNSPLHF. CDR3 coding DNA: TGTGCCAGCAGCTTAGGGGCAGGAAATTCACCCCTCCACTTT. This rearrangement joins TRBV7-9 to TRBJ1-6; no reliable D call. V shed 1 base and J shed 7 bases, with 8 bases lying between them. In germline, CDR1 is SEHNR, CDR2 FQNEAQ (reference sequence). This CDR3 comprises 14 residues.

This chain uses TRBV4-1 with TRBJ2-3; tentative D call: TRBD2 (7 bases). Trimming took 4 bases from V and 3 from J, leaving 11 bases between them. The CDR3 length is 14 residues. The germline V gene has CDR1 MGHRA and CDR2 YSYEKL. CDR3 in DNA: TGCGCCAGCAGCCGGGGGGGCCAAACAGATACGCAGTATTTT. This translates into CASSRGGQTDTQYF.

This clone appeared once. The chain employs TRBV4-1 and TRBJ2-1, with 7 bases matching TRBD1. Unmatched junction bases numbered 7, after V lost 0 bases and J lost 8 bases. The CDR3 has 15 residues. CDR1 and CDR2 (germline): MGHRA, YSYEKL. The CDR3 nucleotides read TGCGCCAGCAGCCAAGAACGACAGGGAAAACATGAGCAGTTCTTC. Encoded protein: CASSQERQGKHEQFF.

The chain links TRBV7-9 to TRBJ2-1; TRBD2 aligns across 12 bases. Germline assignment: CDR1 SEHNR and CDR2 FQNEAQ (reference sequence). V trimming: 4 bases; J trimming: 4 bases; junction bases outside the gene matches: 2. The CDR3 is made up of 15 amino acids. The CDR3 DNA reads as TGTGCCAGCAGCTCCCTAGCGGGAGGGTACAATGAGCAGTTCTTC. Its translation is CASSSLAGGYNEQFF. Filled out from reference TRBV7-9 and TRBJ2-1, the complete variable domain reads DTGVSQNPRHKITKRGQNVTFRCDPISEHNRLYWYRQTLGQGPEFLTYFQNEAQLEKSRLLSDRFSAERPKGSFSTLEIQRTEQGDSAMYLCASSSLAGGYNEQFFGPGTRLTVL.

This rearrangement joins TRBV5-4 to TRBJ1-2, with D perhaps matching TRBD1 (6 bases). Germline loops: CDR1 SGHNT, CDR2 YYREEE (reference sequence). The CDR3 sequence is 13 residues long. The ends were cut back, 4 bases at V and 2 bases at J, with 9 bases in the middle. DNA for the CDR3: TGTGCCAGCAGCCGGGGGGCGAACTATGGCTACACCTTC. Residues: CASSRGANYGYTF. Full variable domain (rest looked up from reference TRBV5-4 and TRBJ1-2): ETGVTQSPTHLIKTRGQQVTLRCSSQSGHNTVSWYQQALGQGPQFIFQYYREEENGRGNFPPRFSGLQFPNYSSELNVNALELDDSALYLCASSRGANYGYTFGSGTRLTVV.

This sequence joins TRBV6-2 or TRBV6-3 and TRBJ2-7; D is perhaps TRBD1 (5 bases). From germline, CDR1 is MNHEY and CDR2 SVGEGT. The CDR3 has 14 residues. V lost 5 bases and J 1 base, leaving 12 bases between the germline ends. DNA for the CDR3: TGTGCCAGCAGTCTGACAGACCTTTCCTACGAGCAGTACTTC. The encoded protein is CASSLTDLSYEQYF.

This clone was counted only a few times. Relative to the germline gene, one junction end is altered; a read error may explain this. The V call is TRBV13, the J call TRBJ1-1; D is ambiguous. The CDR3 contains 14 residues. CDR1 PRHDT and CDR2 FYEKMQ come from the germline V gene (reference sequence). The DNA for the CDR3 is TGTGCCAGCAGCTTAGTTCCCGAGAACGCTGAAGCTTTCTTT. This encodes CASSLVPENAEAFF.

V usage is TRBV11-2 and J usage is TRBJ1-1, with TRBD1 identical over 11 bases. Per germline, CDR1 SGHAT and CDR2 FQNNGV. V shed 3 bases and J 4 bases; nucleotides not matched to a gene: 1. The length of the CDR3 is 14 residues. CDR3 protein: CASSFGTGGTEAFF. DNA for the CDR3: TGTGCCAGCAGCTTTGGGACAGGGGGCACTGAAGCTTTCTTT.

The chain uses TRBV7-2 and TRBJ1-3; 10 nucleotides agree with TRBD1. The germline V gene encodes CDR1 SGHTA and CDR2 FQGNSA. The CDR3 has 16 residues. The V segment lost 5 bases and the J segment 4 bases; nucleotides outside the gene matches: 8. The CDR3 protein is CASSQVGTGAGNTIYF. The CDR3 DNA follows: TGTGCCAGCAGCCAAGTAGGGACAGGGGCAGGAAACACCATATATTTT. The entire variable domain, with the rest obtained from reference TRBV7-2 and TRBJ1-3, is as follows: GAGVSQSPSNKVTEKGKDVELRCDPISGHTALYWYRQSLGQGLEFLIYFQGNSAPDKSGLPSDRFSAERTGGSVSTLTIQRTQQEDSAVYLCASSQVGTGAGNTIYFGEGSWLTVV.